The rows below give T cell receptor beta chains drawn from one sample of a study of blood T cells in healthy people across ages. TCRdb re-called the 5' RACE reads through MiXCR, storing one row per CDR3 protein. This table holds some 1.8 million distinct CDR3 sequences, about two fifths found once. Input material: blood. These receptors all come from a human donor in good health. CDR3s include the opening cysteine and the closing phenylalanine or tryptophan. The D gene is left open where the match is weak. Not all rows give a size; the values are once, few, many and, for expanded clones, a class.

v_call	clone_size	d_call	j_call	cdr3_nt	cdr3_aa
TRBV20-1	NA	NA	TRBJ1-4	TGCAGTGCTAGAGAACGGCAGGCTAACGAAAAACTGTTTTTT	CSARERQANEKLFF
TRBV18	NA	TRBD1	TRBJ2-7	TGTGCCAGCACGCCGGGACAGGGATATTCCGAGCAGTACTTC	CASTPGQGYSEQYF
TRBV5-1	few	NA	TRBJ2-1	TGCGCCAGCAGCTTGAGGCCGCCGGGCAATGAGCAGTTCTTC	CASSLRPPGNEQFF
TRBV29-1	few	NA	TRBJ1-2	TGCAGCGTTCGCCGTACGGGACTTAACTATGGCTACACCTTC	CSVRRTGLNYGYTF
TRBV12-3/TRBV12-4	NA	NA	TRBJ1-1	TGTGCCAGCAGGGCCCCCCCCGGGGTGAACACTGAAGCTTTCTTT	CASRAPPGVNTEAFF
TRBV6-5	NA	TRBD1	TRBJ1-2	TGTGCCAGCAGTAGACAGGGGAATGGCTACACCTTC	CASSRQGNGYTF
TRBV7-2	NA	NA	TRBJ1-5	TGTGCCAGCAGCTTAAGTCCGGGATATAGCAATCAGCCCCAGCATTTT	CASSLSPGYSNQPQHF
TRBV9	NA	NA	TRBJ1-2	TGTGCCAGCAGCGTAGGGGCAGTTGCCTATGGCTACACCTTC	CASSVGAVAYGYTF
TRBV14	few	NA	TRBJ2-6	TGTGCCAGCAGCCAATTGAAAGGAGCTGGGGCCAACGTCCTGACTTTC	CASSQLKGAGANVLTF
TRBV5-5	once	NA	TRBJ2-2	TGTGCCAACAGCGGGGACAGTTCGAACACCGGGGAGCTGTTTTTT	CANSGDSSNTGELFF
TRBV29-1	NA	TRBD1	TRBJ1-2	TGCAGCGCCCGGACTCGGACAGGGGGCTGGTCGGGGGGCTACACCTTC	CSARTRTGGWSGGYTF
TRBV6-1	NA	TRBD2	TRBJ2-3	TGTGCCAGCAGTGGGGACTACCCAGATACGCAGTATTTT	CASSGDYPDTQYF
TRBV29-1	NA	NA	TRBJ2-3	TGCAGCGTTGAGGTCGTCGTTGGCACAGATACGCAGTATTTT	CSVEVVVGTDTQYF
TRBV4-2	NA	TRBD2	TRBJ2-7	TGTGCCAGCAGCGCTTTAGCGGGGGAGTTCTACGAGCAGTACTTC	CASSALAGEFYEQYF
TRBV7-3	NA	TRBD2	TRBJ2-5	TGTGCCAGCAGCCGCGGGGGGGCCGAGACCCAGTACTTC	CASSRGGAETQYF
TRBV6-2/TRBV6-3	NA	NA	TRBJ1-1	TGTGCCAGCAGTTACGTACAAAGTAACACTGAAGCTTTCTTT	CASSYVQSNTEAFF
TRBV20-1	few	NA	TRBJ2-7	TGCAGTGCTAGGGACTCCTCTAGCTCCTACGAGCAGTACTTC	CSARDSSSSYEQYF
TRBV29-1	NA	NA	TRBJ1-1	TGCAGCATTGAAAACCAAGGGGGCACTGAAGCTTTCTTT	CSIENQGGTEAFF
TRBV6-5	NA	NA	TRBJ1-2	TGTGCCAGCAGGACTTTACTATCGGGAGACCATGGCTACACCTTC	CASRTLLSGDHGYTF
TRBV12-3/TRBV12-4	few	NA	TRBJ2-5	TGTGCCAGCACCAACCTCGGGGAGACCCAGTACTTC	CASTNLGETQYF
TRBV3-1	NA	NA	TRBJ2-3	TGTGCCAGCAGCCTAGCAGGCTCCGCGGGGAAGACGCAGTATTTT	CASSLAGSAGKTQYF
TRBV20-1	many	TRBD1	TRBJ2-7	TGCAGTGCCCCGGGACAGGGGGCGGTCGAGCAGTACTTC	CSAPGQGAVEQYF
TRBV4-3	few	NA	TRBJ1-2	TGCGCCAGCAGCCAGGAGGCAACCGGGACAACTAACTATGGCTACACCTTC	CASSQEATGTTNYGYTF
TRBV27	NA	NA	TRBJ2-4	TGTGCCAGCGGCTATGACAGAGACATTCAGTACTTC	CASGYDRDIQYF
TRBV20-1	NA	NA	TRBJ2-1	TGCAGTCCCTCGACGGGGACCTACAATGAGCAGTTCTTC	CSPSTGTYNEQFF
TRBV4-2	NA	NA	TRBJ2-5	TGTGCCAGCAGCCAAGAAACTTTCCAAGAGACCCAGTACTTC	CASSQETFQETQYF
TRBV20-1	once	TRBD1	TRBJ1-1	TGCAGAGAACGGGGACAGCATGAAGCTTTCTTT	CRERGQHEAFF
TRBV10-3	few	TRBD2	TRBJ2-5	TGTGCCATCAGTGACTTAGCGGGAGGCCAAGAGACCCAGTACTTC	CAISDLAGGQETQYF
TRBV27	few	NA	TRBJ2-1	TGTGCCAGCAGCCTACAGGGACCACGAGGTGAGCAGTTCTTC	CASSLQGPRGEQFF
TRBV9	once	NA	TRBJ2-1	TGTGCCAGCAGCCAGTCGGGGCGGGGGCCCTACAATGAGCAGTTCTTC	CASSQSGRGPYNEQFF
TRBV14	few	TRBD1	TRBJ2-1	TGTGCCAGCAGGGGACAGTACAATGAGCAGTTCTTC	CASRGQYNEQFF
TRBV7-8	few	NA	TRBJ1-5	TGTGCCAGCAGCCCCCCACAGGGTCCCCAGCATTTT	CASSPPQGPQHF
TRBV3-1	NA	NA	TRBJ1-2	TGTGCCAGCAGCCAAGCCGACAACTTCTATGGCTACACCTTC	CASSQADNFYGYTF
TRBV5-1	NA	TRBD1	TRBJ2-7	TGCGCCAGCAGCCCGACCGGGACAGGGGAAGGCGAGCAGTACTTC	CASSPTGTGEGEQYF
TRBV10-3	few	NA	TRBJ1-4	TGTGCCATCAGTGATATAGCAGGGGCTAATGAAAAACTGTTTTTT	CAISDIAGANEKLFF
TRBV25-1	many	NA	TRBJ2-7	TGTGCCAGCAGCTGGGCCGGGGGCTCCTACGAGCAGTACTTC	CASSWAGGSYEQYF
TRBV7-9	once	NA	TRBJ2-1	TGTGCCAGCAGCCAGGGGAACCCCTGGGTCAATGAGCAGTTCTTC	CASSQGNPWVNEQFF
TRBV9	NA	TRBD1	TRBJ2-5	TGTGCCAGCAGCACCGACAGGGGGCTTCTGGAGACCCAGTACTTC	CASSTDRGLLETQYF
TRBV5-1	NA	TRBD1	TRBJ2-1	TGCGCCAGCAGCCAGGACAGGGGGAACAATGAGCAGTTCTTC	CASSQDRGNNEQFF
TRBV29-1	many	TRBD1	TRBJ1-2	TGCAGCGTTGAAGGTGGACAGGGCCTACTCTATGGCTACACCTTC	CSVEGGQGLLYGYTF
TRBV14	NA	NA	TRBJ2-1	TGTGCCAGCAGCCAAGAGACGAGGAACTCCTACAATGAGCAGTTCTTC	CASSQETRNSYNEQFF
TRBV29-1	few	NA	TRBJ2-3	TGCAGCGTCTACGTAGAGGACAGCCGGGCAGATACGCAGTATTTT	CSVYVEDSRADTQYF
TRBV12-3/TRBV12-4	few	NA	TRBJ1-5	TGTGCCAGCTCCACAGGCTACCTTCTGCCCCAGCATTTT	CASSTGYLLPQHF
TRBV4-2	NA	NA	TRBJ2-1	TGTGCCAGCAGCCAAGAACAGAATAACAATGAGCAGTTCTTC	CASSQEQNNNEQFF
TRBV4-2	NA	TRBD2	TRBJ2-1	TGTGCCAGCAGCCAAGATTCGGCGCTAGCGGGGGGGCCTCGGAATGAGCAGTTCTTC	CASSQDSALAGGPRNEQFF
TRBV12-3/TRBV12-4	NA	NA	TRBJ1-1	TGTGCCAGCAGTTTTAACGCAATGAACACTGAAGCTTTCTTT	CASSFNAMNTEAFF
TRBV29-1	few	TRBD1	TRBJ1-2	TGCAGCGTTGTGCAGGGGGATATAGATGGCTACACCTTC	CSVVQGDIDGYTF
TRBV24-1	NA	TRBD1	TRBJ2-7	TGTGCCACCAGCGAGAGCTGGACAGGGAGATACGAGCAGTACTTC	CATSESWTGRYEQYF
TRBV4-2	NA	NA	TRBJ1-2	TGTGCCAGCAGCCAACCCTTAGCTGCCAACTATGGCTACACCTTC	CASSQPLAANYGYTF
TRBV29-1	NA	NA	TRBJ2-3	TGCAGCGGCGGGGGCACAGATACGCAGTATTTT	CSGGGTDTQYF
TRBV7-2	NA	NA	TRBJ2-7	TGTGCCAGCAGCAAACAGGGTACCTACGAGCAGTACTTC	CASSKQGTYEQYF
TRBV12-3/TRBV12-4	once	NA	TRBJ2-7	TGTGCCAGCAGTTTAACGGGAGGACAGGGACGACATTTTTACGAGCAGTACTTC	CASSLTGGQGRHFYEQYF
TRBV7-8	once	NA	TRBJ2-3	TGTGCCAGCAGCTTAGCGTACCGGGGGCCACAACCTAGCACAGATACGCAGTATTTT	CASSLAYRGPQPSTDTQYF
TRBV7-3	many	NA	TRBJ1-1	TGTGCCAGCAGCTTCTCCGGCGCGGAGACTGAAGCTTTCTTT	CASSFSGAETEAFF
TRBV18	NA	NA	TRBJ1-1	TGTGCCAGCTCACCCGGTCAAGGGGGTGACACTGAAGCTTTCTTT	CASSPGQGGDTEAFF
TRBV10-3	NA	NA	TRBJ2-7	TGTGCCCTCAGCCAGGGGGGCTACGAGCAGTACTTC	CALSQGGYEQYF
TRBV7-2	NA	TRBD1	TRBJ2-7	TGTGCCAGCGGCTTTAACAGGGACAGCTACGAGCAGTACTTC	CASGFNRDSYEQYF
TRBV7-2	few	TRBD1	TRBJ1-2	TGTGCCAGCAGCCTTAACAGGGAGGGGGCCTATGGCTACACCTTC	CASSLNREGAYGYTF
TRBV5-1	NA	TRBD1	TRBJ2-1	TGCGCCAGCAGCTTATTAACAGGGGTCATCTATGAGCAGTTCTTC	CASSLLTGVIYEQFF
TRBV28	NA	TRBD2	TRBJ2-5	TGTGCCAGCAGTTTAGGCCCGGGGGGAGGAGAGACCCAGTACTTC	CASSLGPGGGETQYF